These 31 T cell receptor beta chains originate from one sample sequenced in a study of beta chain features in type 1 diabetes. The authors reverse transcribed all of the isolated RNA, so sequencing captured expressed TCRB transcripts. Using immunoSEQ multiplex PCR, the repertoire was profiled, and TCRdb retains in-frame clones only, with some absent. This table has approximately 44,000 clones, about 51% appearing once. Sequencing was done on a sample of Tregs from blood. These receptors were collected from a woman under 30 in good health.

The rearrangement uses TRBV28 and TRBJ2-7, with 11 bases matching TRBD2. J gave up 2 bases and V 6 bases, and 12 bases lay outside the gene matches. Germline-derived CDR1 and CDR2 are MDHEN and SYDVKM. The CDR3 is 17 amino acids. The CDR3 DNA is TGTGCCAGCAGCTCCCCAGGGCTAGCGGGAGGAACCTACGAGCAGTACTTC. This gives the protein CASSSPGLAGGTYEQYF.

This clone was recorded a few times. J is TRBJ2-7 and V is TRBV29-1; D not resolved. The germline V gene encodes CDR1 SQVTM and CDR2 ANQGSEA. The CDR3 spans 14 residues. With 6 bases removed from V and 0 bases from J, the gap between germline ends came to 15 bases. CDR3 DNA sequence: TGCAGCGTCGCTAGGCACCCCGACTCCTACGAGCAGTACTTC. Encoded protein: CSVARHPDSYEQYF.

As to this clone: One end of the junction fails to match germline, which may point to a read error. This chain joins TRBV28 and TRBJ2-3; 7 nucleotides agree with TRBD2. This CDR3 comprises 12 residues. Per germline, CDR1 MDHEN and CDR2 SYDVKM. This CDR3 reads CASSNRASGKAF. The CDR3 coding sequence is TGTGCCAGCAGTAATCGCGCTAGCGGAAAGGCTTTT.

This clone was observed a handful of times. The gene calls are TRBV30 and TRBJ2-1; 11 nucleotides match TRBD2. The CDR3 runs to 14 residues. The germline gives CDR1 GTSNPN, CDR2 SVGIG (reference sequence). J was trimmed by 16 bases and V by 4 bases; bases with no gene match: 15. DNA for the CDR3: TGTGCCTGGACCTCCGGGACTAGCGGCCCTAGGGAATTCTTC. Translated, it gives CAWTSGTSGPREFF.

This clone was observed a handful of times. The gene calls are TRBV4-1 and TRBJ2-7; TRBD2 agrees at 9 bases. The CDR3 has 14 residues. Germline CDR1 reads MGHRA; CDR2 reads YSYEKL. CDR3 protein: CAFWLGGRAYEQYF. DNA for the CDR3: TGCGCTTTTTGGCTAGGCGGGAGGGCTTACGAGCAGTACTTC.

The V gene is TRBV9, the J gene TRBJ2-1, with D tentatively TRBD2 (6 bases). The length of the CDR3 is 16 residues. Trimming pared 4 bases from V and 9 bases from J, leaving 23 bases between. CDR1 and CDR2 from the germline V gene are SGDLS and YYNGEE. This chain's CDR3 is CASSPLEGLPPAEQFF. As DNA, the CDR3 is TGTGCCAGCAGCCCCCTCGAAGGACTACCACCAGCTGAGCAGTTCTTC.

CDR3 DNA: TGTGCCAGCAGTGCAAGACAGGGCTCCTACGAGCAGTACTTC. Translating gives CASSARQGSYEQYF. V gene TRBV25-1 combines with J gene TRBJ2-5, with 7 positions matching TRBD1. The J call is in doubt because the DNA end fits TRBJ2-7 better. Germline loops: CDR1 MGHDK, CDR2 SYGVNS. The CDR3 covers 14 residues.

In its sample, this clone was seen once. This sequence joins TRBV7-2 and TRBJ1-5; 12 bases fit TRBD1. The CDR3 is 15 amino acids. Germline V gene lookup returns CDR1 SGHTA and CDR2 FQGNSA. Trimming at V came to 3 bases and at J to 5 bases, leaving 2 bases not matched to a gene. The CDR3 coding sequence is TGTGCCAGCAGCTTGGGGACAGGGGGCTATCAGCCCCAGCATTTT. Translating it yields CASSLGTGGYQPQHF.

The V and J genes are TRBV2 and TRBJ2-2; D may be TRBD2 (6 bases). Germline-derived CDR1 and CDR2 are SNHLY and FYNNEI. The CDR3 covers 15 residues. Trimming stripped 3 bases from V and 8 bases from J, with 16 bases between. CDR3 residues: CASSEGLRGGGELFF. CDR3 coding DNA: TGTGCCAGCAGTGAGGGACTGCGCGGAGGGGGGGAGCTGTTTTTT.

This sequence joins TRBV7-2 and TRBJ2-1; 15 nucleotides line up with TRBD2. J was trimmed by 8 bases and V by 5 bases; bases with no gene match: 10. In germline, CDR1 is SGHTA, CDR2 FQGNSA. CDR3 length: 17 residues. The CDR3 sequence is CASSPRRTSGRADEQFF. The CDR3 coding sequence is TGTGCCAGCAGCCCGCGACGGACTAGCGGGAGGGCGGATGAGCAGTTCTTC.

The rearrangement links TRBV6-1 to TRBJ2-3, with a tentative D call TRBD2 (5 bases). The CDR3 is 13 amino acids. Germline CDR1 is MNHNS and CDR2 is SASEGT. Trimming took off 3 bases at V and 6 bases at J, with 10 bases between the two ends. CDR3 coding DNA: TGTGCCAGCAGTGAGAGGGTTGGGGATACGCAGTATTTT. It codes for CASSERVGDTQYF.

J is TRBJ2-3 and V is TRBV21-1; TRBD2 is taken as the D call from the table, unchecked against the DNA. TRBV21-1 is termed a pseudogene. The CDR3 consists of 16 residues. CDR3 coding DNA: TGTGCCAGCAGCAAAGACACTAGCGGGAACTCAGATACGCAGTATTTT. It specifies CASSKDTSGNSDTQYF.

This CDR3 reads CASSPRGSSYNEQFF. The CDR3 bases are TGTGCCAGCAGTCCAAGGGGAAGCTCCTACAATGAGCAGTTCTTC. The chain employs TRBV7-2 and TRBJ2-1; weak D call: TRBD1 (5 bases). Trimming stripped 6 bases from V and 0 bases from J, with 12 bases between. This CDR3 region has 15 residues. The germline gives CDR1 SGHTA, CDR2 FQGNSA.

The rearrangement uses TRBV27 and TRBJ2-1; TRBD2 aligns across 11 bases. Germline trimming cut 10 bases from V and 6 bases from J; bases unmatched to any gene: 8. The CDR3 runs to 14 residues. Germline V gene data show CDR1 as MNHEY and CDR2 as SMNVEV (reference sequence). The CDR3 region has the DNA TGTGCCATCAGGAGACTAGCGGGACGCAATGAGCAGTTCTTC. This encodes CAIRRLAGRNEQFF.

The table lists this clone with a few counts. The V gene is TRBV7-6, the J gene TRBJ2-5; 9 positions agree with TRBD2. This CDR3 is 16 amino acids long. V shed 1 base and J 2 bases; nucleotides not matched to a gene: 5. Germline lookup yields CDR1 SGHVS and CDR2 FNYEAQ. CDR3 region: CASSLESGRIQETQYF. As DNA, the CDR3 is TGTGCCAGCAGCTTAGAAAGCGGGAGGATACAAGAGACCCAGTACTTC.

A single count supports this clone. The chain links TRBV5-1 to TRBJ2-7; 12 nucleotides line up with TRBD1. V shed 4 bases, J shed 6 bases, and the junction held 11 bases outside the gene matches. The V gene's germline CDR1 is SGHRS and CDR2 YFSETQ. The CDR3 contains 16 residues. The CDR3 region is CASSPQPGQGASEQYF. The CDR3 DNA follows: TGCGCCAGCAGCCCTCAGCCGGGACAGGGGGCATCCGAGCAGTACTTC.

This clone was observed a handful of times. The rearrangement joins TRBV4-2 to TRBJ1-1; D may be TRBD1 (6 bases). Trimming shortened V by 3 bases and J by 1 base, and 12 bases separated the two germline ends. The CDR3 has 15 residues. Per germline, CDR1 LGHNA and CDR2 YNFKEQ. As DNA, the CDR3 is TGTGCCAGCAGCCACCCAGGGACACCGAACACTGAAGCTTTCTTT. This codes for CASSHPGTPNTEAFF.

This chain uses TRBV28 with TRBJ1-2; D remains ambiguous. Trimming stripped 4 bases from V and 5 bases from J, with 8 bases between. The CDR3 is 12 amino acids. The germline V gene has CDR1 MDHEN and CDR2 SYDVKM. The CDR3 coding sequence is TGTGCCAGCAGTTCGCCGGGGTATGGCTACACCTTC. Translating gives CASSSPGYGYTF.

This clone was seen a handful of times. The V and J genes are TRBV6-6 and TRBJ1-1; D call uncertain. V was cut by 7 bases and J by 4 bases, with 10 bases left in between. Germline CDR1 is MNHNY and CDR2 is SVGAGI (reference sequence). This CDR3 has 12 amino acids. The CDR3: CASTVDRTEAFF. The CDR3 bases are TGTGCCAGCACCGTAGATCGCACTGAAGCTTTCTTT.

This clone is a singleton in its sample. The chain is built from TRBV7-6 and TRBJ2-1, with 7 nucleotides matching TRBD2. V lost 0 bases to trimming and J lost 4 bases; unmatched junction nucleotides: 6. CDR1 SGHVS and CDR2 FNYEAQ come from the germline V gene. The CDR3 loop spans 16 amino acids. The chain's CDR3 is CASSLALTSVYNEQFF. The CDR3 DNA follows: TGTGCCAGCAGCTTAGCTCTAACTAGCGTGTACAATGAGCAGTTCTTC.

This CDR3 is CASSLGRGADNEQFF. As DNA, the CDR3 is TGCGCCAGCAGCTTGGGCAGGGGCGCGGACAATGAGCAGTTCTTC. The genes are TRBV5-1 and TRBJ2-1; possible D gene TRBD1, 6 bases. The CDR3 spans 15 residues. Between the trimmed V and J ends, which lost 0 bases and 5 bases, there was a span of 12 bases. Germline V gives CDR1 SGHRS, CDR2 YFSETQ.

The CDR3 DNA sequence: TGTGCCAGCAGTTTAATAATTTACGGCATTCAGTACTTC. Amino acid sequence: CASSLIIYGIQYF. The chain joins TRBV28 to TRBJ2-4; D ambiguous. CDR1 is MDHEN, CDR2 SYDVKM, per germline. V was cut by 2 bases and J by 9 bases, with 11 bases left in between. The CDR3 is 13 residues long. Filled out from reference TRBV28 and TRBJ2-4, the complete variable domain reads DVKVTQSSRYLVKRTGEKVFLECVQDMDHENMFWYRQDPGLGLRLIYFSYDVKMKEKGDIPEGYSVSREKKERFSLILESASTNQTSMYLCASSLIIYGIQYFGAGTRLSVL.

This clone was seen more than once but under ten times. The genes are TRBV7-9 and TRBJ2-7; D is perhaps TRBD1 (6 bases). Germline values: CDR1 SEHNR, CDR2 FQNEAQ (reference sequence). The CDR3 is made up of 16 amino acids. Deletions cut 5 bases from V and 0 bases from J, with 17 bases between. The CDR3 is CASSPFRTASSYEQYF. As DNA, the CDR3 is TGTGCCAGCAGCCCCTTCAGGACAGCTAGCTCCTACGAGCAGTACTTC.

The rearrangement links TRBV2 to TRBJ2-5, with 11 bases lining up with TRBD2. V lost 6 bases to trimming and J lost 3 bases; unmatched junction nucleotides: 6. Per the germline V gene, CDR1 is SNHLY and CDR2 is FYNNEI. This CDR3 has 15 residues. DNA of the CDR3: TGTGCCAGCAGATCCGGGACTAGCGGAAAAGAGACCCAGTACTTC. This translates into CASRSGTSGKETQYF.

This clone occurred a few times. This rearrangement joins TRBV6-5 to TRBJ2-1, with 9 bases matching TRBD2. J lost 10 bases, V lost 0 bases, and 7 bases had no gene match. CDR1 is MNHEY and CDR2 is SVGAGI in the germline V gene. The CDR3 runs 15 residues. The CDR3 sequence: CASSYSGLSGREQFF. Here the CDR3 DNA reads TGTGCCAGCAGTTACTCGGGACTAAGCGGGAGGGAGCAGTTCTTC.

The chain has TRBV7-8 and TRBJ2-5, with 8 positions matching TRBD1. CDR1 and CDR2 (germline): SGHVS, FQNEAQ. The ends lost 5 bases at V and 3 bases at J; junction bases unmatched: 11. The CDR3 is made up of 16 amino acids. The CDR3 DNA is TGTGCCAGCAGCCCCCCGCGGACAGGGTTGGAAGAGACCCAGTACTTC. It is translated as CASSPPRTGLEETQYF. The whole variable domain, filled in from reference TRBV7-8 and TRBJ2-5, reads GAGVSQSPRYKVAKRGQDVALRCDPISGHVSLFWYQQALGQGPEFLTYFQNEAQLDKSGLPSDRFFAERPEGSVSTLKIQRTQQEDSAVYLCASSPPRTGLEETQYFGPGTRLLVL.

J is TRBJ1-5 and V is TRBV19; no definite D call. The germline V gene has CDR1 LNHDA and CDR2 SQIVND (reference sequence). The CDR3 totals 13 residues. With 1 base removed from V and 7 bases from J, the gap between germline ends came to 8 bases. CDR3 bases: TGTGCCAGTAGTATAGGGCCCAAGCAGCCCCAGCATTTT. Translated, it gives CASSIGPKQPQHF. Based on the CDR3 plus reference TRBV19 and TRBJ1-5, the full variable domain is DGGITQSPKYLFRKEGQNVTLSCEQNLNHDAMYWYRQDPGQGLRLIYYSQIVNDFQKGDIAEGYSVSREKKESFPLTVTSAQKNPTAFYLCASSIGPKQPQHFGDGTRLSIL.

This sequence joins TRBV30 and TRBJ1-3, with TRBD1 as a possible D gene (5 bases). The germline CDR1 and CDR2 sequences are GTSNPN and SVGIG (reference sequence). CDR3 length equals 18 residues. Trimming shortened V by 0 bases and J by 3 bases, and 21 bases separated the two germline ends. The CDR3 DNA sequence: TGTGCCTGGAGTGTAGTCTTGGCCAGGGAAGTATATGGAAACACCATATATTTT. It codes for CAWSVVLAREVYGNTIYF.

This rearrangement joins TRBV27 to TRBJ2-5, with D maybe TRBD2 (5 bases). The CDR3 loop spans 14 amino acids. The V gene lost 5 bases and the J gene lost 2 bases, with 12 bases spanning the gap. CDR1 is MNHEY and CDR2 is SMNVEV in the germline V gene (reference sequence). In DNA form, the CDR3 reads TGTGCCAGCAGTGTGAGGGAAGGGCAAGAGACCCAGTACTTC. This encodes CASSVREGQETQYF.

The chain recombines TRBV27 with TRBJ1-2; 8 bases agree with TRBD1. Germline-derived CDR1 and CDR2 are MNHEY and SMNVEV (reference sequence). This CDR3 contains 13 residues. The V and J ends lost 3 bases and 8 bases, in that order; junction bases with no gene match: 5. This CDR3 is CASSFRTGRGYTF. CDR3 in DNA: TGTGCCAGCAGTTTCAGGACAGGGAGAGGCTACACCTTC.

This clone was seen a few times. V is TRBV30 and J is TRBJ2-7, with TRBD2 matching over 9 bases. The CDR3 is 16 residues long. CDR1 and CDR2 from the germline V gene are GTSNPN and SVGIG (reference sequence). The V gene end was trimmed by 0 bases and the J gene end by 1 base; junction bases not matched to a gene: 7. The CDR3 sequence is CAWSVGGTSLSYEQYF. CDR3 nucleotides: TGTGCCTGGAGTGTGGGGGGGACTAGCCTATCCTACGAGCAGTACTTC.